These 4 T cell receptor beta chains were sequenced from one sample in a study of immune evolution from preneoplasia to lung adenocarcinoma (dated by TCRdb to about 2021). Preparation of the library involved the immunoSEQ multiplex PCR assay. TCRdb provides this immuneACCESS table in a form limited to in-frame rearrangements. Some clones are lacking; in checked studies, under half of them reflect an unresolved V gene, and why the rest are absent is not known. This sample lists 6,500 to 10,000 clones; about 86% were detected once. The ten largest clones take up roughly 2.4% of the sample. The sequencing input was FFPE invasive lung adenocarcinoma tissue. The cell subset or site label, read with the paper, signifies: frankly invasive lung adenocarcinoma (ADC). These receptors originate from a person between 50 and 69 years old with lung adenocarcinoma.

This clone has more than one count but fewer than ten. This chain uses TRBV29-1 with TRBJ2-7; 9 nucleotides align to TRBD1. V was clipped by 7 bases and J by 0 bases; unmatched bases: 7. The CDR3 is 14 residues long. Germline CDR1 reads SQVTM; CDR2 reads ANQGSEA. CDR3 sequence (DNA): TGCAGCGCCCGGACAGGGGACAACTCCTACGAGCAGTACTTC. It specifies CSARTGDNSYEQYF.

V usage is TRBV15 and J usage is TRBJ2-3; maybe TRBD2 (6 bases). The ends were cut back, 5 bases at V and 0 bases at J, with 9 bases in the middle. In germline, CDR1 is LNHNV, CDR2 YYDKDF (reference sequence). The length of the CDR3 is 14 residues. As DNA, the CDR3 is TGTGCCACCAGCGCCCGGGAGAGCACAGATACGCAGTATTTT. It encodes CATSARESTDTQYF.

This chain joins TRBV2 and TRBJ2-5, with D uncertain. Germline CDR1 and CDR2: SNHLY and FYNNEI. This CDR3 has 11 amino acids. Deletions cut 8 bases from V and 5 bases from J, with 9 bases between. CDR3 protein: CASEFGETQYF. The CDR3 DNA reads TGTGCCAGCGAATTTGGGGAGACCCAGTACTTC.

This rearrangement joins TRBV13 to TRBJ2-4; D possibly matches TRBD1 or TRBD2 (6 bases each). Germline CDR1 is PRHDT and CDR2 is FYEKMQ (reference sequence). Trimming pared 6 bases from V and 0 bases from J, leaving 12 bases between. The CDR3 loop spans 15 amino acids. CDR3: CASRLGGLAKNIQYF. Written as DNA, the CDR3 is TGTGCCAGCAGGCTAGGGGGACTAGCCAAAAACATTCAGTACTTC. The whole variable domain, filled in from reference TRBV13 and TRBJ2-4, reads AAGVIQSPRHLIKEKRETATLKCYPIPRHDTVYWYQQGPGQDPQFLISFYEKMQSDKGSIPDRFSAQQFSDYHSELNMSSLELGDSALYFCASRLGGLAKNIQYFGAGTRLSVL.